Listed below are T cell receptor beta chains from one sample, sequenced in a study of shared clonotypes between healthy human individuals. Sequencing was performed with immunoSEQ multiplex PCR; in TCRdb, only in-frame clones are kept and a portion is missing. The sample includes about 1.9 million clones, about 93% seen only once; the top ten take roughly 1.7%. Sequenced: naive CD8+ T cells from PBMCs. All receptors derive from a man aged 18 to 29 in good health. Some clones in this sample may be carry-over from other donors' samples. Both conserved end residues are part of each CDR3. The order of the fields is D gene, V gene, clone size, J gene, CDR3 protein, CDR3 DNA. D genes are given only for firm matches. Where a row states a size, it is once, few, many or the class of an expanded clone; other rows omit it.

d_gene: NA; v_gene: TRBV29-1; abundance: once; j_gene: TRBJ2-7; CDR3aa: CSVEDPYPQQYF; CDR3nt: TGCAGCGTTGAAGATCCTTACCCGCAGCAGTACTTC
d_gene: NA; v_gene: TRBV7-2; abundance: NA; j_gene: TRBJ2-1; CDR3aa: CASSFGGNHGYNEQFF; CDR3nt: TGTGCCAGCAGCTTCGGGGGAAACCACGGTTACAATGAGCAGTTCTTC
d_gene: TRBD1; v_gene: TRBV9; abundance: NA; j_gene: TRBJ2-7; CDR3aa: CASSAQGQGTYEQYF; CDR3nt: TGTGCCAGCAGCGCCCAGGGACAGGGGACCTACGAGCAGTACTTC
d_gene: NA; v_gene: TRBV7-8; abundance: once; j_gene: TRBJ1-5; CDR3aa: CASSLVAGWYSNQPQHF; CDR3nt: TGTGCCAGCAGCTTAGTGGCAGGGTGGTATAGCAATCAGCCCCAGCATTTT
d_gene: NA; v_gene: TRBV15; abundance: NA; j_gene: TRBJ2-5; CDR3aa: CATSGRDHSPETQYF; CDR3nt: TGTGCCACCAGCGGCCGGGACCACTCCCCAGAGACCCAGTACTTC
d_gene: NA; v_gene: TRBV27; abundance: NA; j_gene: TRBJ2-7; CDR3aa: CASSHDWGSAYEQYF; CDR3nt: TGTGCCAGCAGTCATGACTGGGGCAGCGCCTACGAGCAGTACTTC
d_gene: NA; v_gene: TRBV19; abundance: NA; j_gene: TRBJ1-2; CDR3aa: CASSIDLGQAYTF; CDR3nt: TGTGCCAGTAGTATAGATCTCGGACAAGCCTACACCTTC
d_gene: NA; v_gene: TRBV5-1; abundance: NA; j_gene: TRBJ2-5; CDR3aa: CASSLGPSQETQYF; CDR3nt: TGCGCCAGCAGCTTGGGACCCTCCCAAGAGACCCAGTACTTC
d_gene: TRBD1; v_gene: TRBV7-3; abundance: NA; j_gene: TRBJ2-3; CDR3aa: CASSLGQTSTDTQYF; CDR3nt: TGTGCCAGCAGCTTGGGACAGACTAGCACAGATACGCAGTATTTT
d_gene: NA; v_gene: TRBV2; abundance: NA; j_gene: TRBJ2-7; CDR3aa: CASSVPPEQYF; CDR3nt: TGTGCCAGCAGTGTCCCCCCCGAGCAGTACTTC
d_gene: NA; v_gene: TRBV27; abundance: NA; j_gene: TRBJ1-2; CDR3aa: CASSFQNTYGYTF; CDR3nt: TGTGCCAGCAGTTTCCAGAACACCTATGGCTACACCTTC
d_gene: NA; v_gene: TRBV9; abundance: once; j_gene: TRBJ2-1; CDR3aa: CASSGGKGQFF; CDR3nt: TGTGCCAGCAGCGGGGGAAAAGGGCAGTTCTTC
d_gene: NA; v_gene: TRBV30; abundance: NA; j_gene: TRBJ1-3; CDR3aa: CAWPGTPVLWSHGNTIYF; CDR3nt: TGTGCCTGGCCCGGGACCCCCGTCCTCTGGTCTCATGGAAACACCATATATTTT
d_gene: NA; v_gene: TRBV9; abundance: NA; j_gene: TRBJ2-2; CDR3aa: CASSEGGGGGELFF; CDR3nt: TGTGCCAGCAGCGAGGGAGGCGGTGGCGGGGAGCTGTTTTTT
d_gene: TRBD2; v_gene: TRBV28; abundance: NA; j_gene: TRBJ2-1; CDR3aa: CASSLYRRWLAGGPYEQFF; CDR3nt: TGTGCCAGCAGTTTATATCGTAGGTGGCTAGCGGGAGGGCCCTATGAGCAGTTCTTC
d_gene: NA; v_gene: TRBV7-9; abundance: NA; j_gene: TRBJ2-7; CDR3aa: CASRYLGAYEQYF; CDR3nt: TGTGCCAGCAGGTACCTCGGGGCTTACGAGCAGTACTTC
d_gene: NA; v_gene: TRBV6-1; abundance: NA; j_gene: TRBJ1-5; CDR3aa: CASSEMRVGNQPQHF; CDR3nt: TGTGCCAGCAGTGAAATGAGGGTGGGAAATCAGCCCCAGCATTTT
d_gene: NA; v_gene: TRBV6-5; abundance: NA; j_gene: TRBJ1-2; CDR3aa: CASSNWDGRNYGYTF; CDR3nt: TGTGCCAGCAGTAATTGGGACGGTCGCAACTATGGCTACACCTTC
d_gene: TRBD1; v_gene: TRBV27; abundance: NA; j_gene: TRBJ2-3; CDR3aa: CASSLAPSDRGSNTQYF; CDR3nt: TGTGCCAGCAGTTTGGCCCCCAGCGACAGGGGATCAAATACGCAGTATTTT
d_gene: NA; v_gene: TRBV19; abundance: NA; j_gene: TRBJ2-7; CDR3aa: CASSITPRSEQYF; CDR3nt: TGTGCCAGTAGTATAACCCCGAGATCCGAGCAGTACTTC
d_gene: TRBD1; v_gene: TRBV7-2; abundance: NA; j_gene: TRBJ2-1; CDR3aa: CASSLDRQGVYNEQFF; CDR3nt: TGTGCCAGCAGCTTAGATAGACAGGGGGTCTACAATGAGCAGTTCTTC
d_gene: NA; v_gene: TRBV28; abundance: NA; j_gene: TRBJ2-1; CDR3aa: CASSPMRGSEQFF; CDR3nt: TGTGCCAGCAGTCCTATGAGGGGGAGTGAGCAGTTCTTC
d_gene: NA; v_gene: TRBV25-1; abundance: NA; j_gene: TRBJ1-2; CDR3aa: CASSAYGQTDVSYGYTF; CDR3nt: TGTGCCAGCAGTGCTTATGGACAGACCGACGTATCCTATGGCTACACCTTC
d_gene: NA; v_gene: TRBV28; abundance: NA; j_gene: TRBJ2-3; CDR3aa: CASRTLADTQYF; CDR3nt: TGTGCCAGCAGGACCTTAGCAGATACGCAGTATTTT
d_gene: TRBD1; v_gene: TRBV4-1; abundance: NA; j_gene: TRBJ1-5; CDR3aa: CASSQQGQGGQPQHF; CDR3nt: TGCGCCAGCAGCCAACAGGGACAGGGGGGTCAGCCCCAGCATTTT
d_gene: NA; v_gene: TRBV7-8; abundance: NA; j_gene: TRBJ2-7; CDR3aa: CASSSRDGSYEQYF; CDR3nt: TGTGCCAGCAGCTCTAGGGACGGATCCTACGAGCAGTACTTC
d_gene: NA; v_gene: TRBV18; abundance: NA; j_gene: TRBJ2-3; CDR3aa: CASSKGDTSTDTQYF; CDR3nt: TGTGCCAGCTCAAAAGGTGACACTAGCACAGATACGCAGTATTTT
d_gene: NA; v_gene: TRBV14; abundance: NA; j_gene: TRBJ2-7; CDR3aa: CASSQDPGRRGQYF; CDR3nt: TGTGCCAGCAGCCAAGATCCCGGGAGAAGGGGGCAGTACTTC
d_gene: NA; v_gene: TRBV14; abundance: NA; j_gene: TRBJ2-3; CDR3aa: CASSPGEYRTDTQYF; CDR3nt: TGTGCCAGCAGCCCCGGGGAGTACCGCACAGATACGCAGTATTTT
d_gene: NA; v_gene: TRBV7-9; abundance: NA; j_gene: TRBJ2-2; CDR3aa: CASSLSPDGGGAGELFF; CDR3nt: TGTGCCAGCAGCTTAAGCCCGGATGGGGGTGGCGCCGGGGAGCTGTTTTTT
d_gene: TRBD1; v_gene: TRBV2; abundance: NA; j_gene: TRBJ1-5; CDR3aa: CASSQGAQPQHF; CDR3nt: TGTGCCAGCAGCCAGGGGGCTCAGCCCCAGCATTTT
d_gene: NA; v_gene: TRBV19; abundance: NA; j_gene: TRBJ2-1; CDR3aa: CASSIVPRDEQFF; CDR3nt: TGTGCCAGTAGTATAGTACCCAGAGATGAGCAGTTCTTC
d_gene: NA; v_gene: TRBV19; abundance: NA; j_gene: TRBJ2-1; CDR3aa: CASTGGRSVRGNEQFF; CDR3nt: TGTGCCAGTACTGGTGGGAGGAGCGTAAGGGGCAATGAGCAGTTCTTC
d_gene: NA; v_gene: TRBV27; abundance: NA; j_gene: TRBJ1-2; CDR3aa: CASSLVAAYGYTF; CDR3nt: TGTGCCAGCAGTTTAGTAGCAGCTTATGGCTACACCTTC
d_gene: TRBD1; v_gene: TRBV7-6; abundance: NA; j_gene: TRBJ2-7; CDR3aa: CASSVGTGAYEQYF; CDR3nt: TGTGCCAGCAGCGTCGGGACAGGGGCTTACGAGCAGTACTTC
d_gene: TRBD2; v_gene: TRBV27; abundance: NA; j_gene: TRBJ2-1; CDR3aa: CASSLSGSPGNEQFF; CDR3nt: TGTGCCAGCAGTCTTAGCGGGAGTCCGGGGAATGAGCAGTTCTTC
d_gene: NA; v_gene: TRBV4-3; abundance: NA; j_gene: TRBJ2-1; CDR3aa: CASSQEVGWDFNEQFF; CDR3nt: TGCGCCAGCAGCCAAGAGGTGGGTTGGGATTTTAATGAGCAGTTCTTC
d_gene: NA; v_gene: TRBV5-4; abundance: NA; j_gene: TRBJ2-3; CDR3aa: CASSPIGTDTQYF; CDR3nt: TGTGCCAGCAGCCCCATAGGTACAGATACGCAGTATTTT
d_gene: NA; v_gene: TRBV21-1; abundance: NA; j_gene: TRBJ2-1; CDR3aa: CASSKRGTAYNEQFF; CDR3nt: TGTGCCAGCAGCAAACGCGGGACAGCCTACAATGAGCAGTTCTTC
d_gene: NA; v_gene: TRBV7-6; abundance: NA; j_gene: TRBJ2-7; CDR3aa: CASSRGFGSDEQYF; CDR3nt: TGTGCCAGCAGCCGGGGGTTCGGGAGTGACGAGCAGTACTTC
d_gene: NA; v_gene: TRBV27; abundance: NA; j_gene: TRBJ1-4; CDR3aa: CASRERGWGQGEKLFF; CDR3nt: TGTGCCAGCAGGGAAAGGGGGTGGGGCCAGGGGGAAAAACTGTTTTTT
d_gene: TRBD1; v_gene: TRBV27; abundance: once; j_gene: TRBJ2-7; CDR3aa: CASSFSTGAKTYEQYF; CDR3nt: TGTGCCAGCAGTTTCTCGACAGGGGCAAAGACCTACGAGCAGTACTTC
d_gene: TRBD1; v_gene: TRBV7-6; abundance: NA; j_gene: TRBJ2-7; CDR3aa: CASSPGQGLYEQYF; CDR3nt: TGTGCCAGCAGCCCAGGACAGGGTCTCTACGAGCAGTACTTC
d_gene: NA; v_gene: TRBV7-8; abundance: NA; j_gene: TRBJ2-5; CDR3aa: CASSLPSGEGRETQYF; CDR3nt: TGTGCCAGCAGCTTACCTTCGGGAGAGGGGAGGGAGACCCAGTACTTC
d_gene: NA; v_gene: TRBV9; abundance: NA; j_gene: TRBJ2-1; CDR3aa: CASSEGGWGAHNEQFF; CDR3nt: TGTGCCAGCAGCGAGGGTGGTTGGGGGGCCCACAATGAGCAGTTCTTC
d_gene: NA; v_gene: TRBV4-3; abundance: NA; j_gene: TRBJ1-1; CDR3aa: CASSQDRATVSGLSTEAFF; CDR3nt: TGCGCCAGCAGCCAGGACCGAGCGACAGTCTCCGGGCTGAGCACTGAAGCTTTCTTT
d_gene: NA; v_gene: TRBV7-9; abundance: few; j_gene: TRBJ1-1; CDR3aa: CASIGLNTEAFF; CDR3nt: TGTGCCAGCATAGGATTGAACACTGAAGCTTTCTTT
d_gene: TRBD2; v_gene: TRBV11-2; abundance: NA; j_gene: TRBJ2-3; CDR3aa: CASSLMIAGPDTQYF; CDR3nt: TGTGCCAGCAGCTTAATGATAGCGGGACCAGATACGCAGTATTTT